This TCR beta chain stems from a study of blood T cells in healthy people across ages. Overall study findings and caveats: PBMCs went unsorted, and a conclusive naive versus antigen-experienced comparison was therefore prevented. Relative to aged donors, long-lived donors carried more naive CD4+ cells and displayed higher diversity. TCR beta diversity correlated strongly with naive T cell percentage.

A J-beta primer mix and a sample-barcoded 5' primer were used in a second PCR of roughly 6 to 11 cycles. Samples each returned at least 2.5 million CDR3-containing paired-end reads. TCRdb re-analysed the 5' RACE reads in MiXCR, keeping a single row per CDR3 protein. Of roughly 2 million distinct CDR3 sequences in the sample, approximately 50% are singletons; the top ten hold 2.1%. This clonotype was seen once. Its antigen remains unidentified. The length of the CDR3 is 13 residues. CDR1 is SNHLY and CDR2 is FYNNEI in the germline V gene. Trimming took 2 bases from V and 12 from J, leaving 15 bases between them.

The specimen sequenced was blood. The clonotype originates from a woman between 35 and 50 years old in good health. The V call is TRBV2, the J call TRBJ2-3; D is ambiguous. The CDR3 sequence: CASSERFSSDQYF. CDR3 DNA sequence: TGTGCCAGCAGTGAACGCTTCAGTTCCGATCAGTATTTT.